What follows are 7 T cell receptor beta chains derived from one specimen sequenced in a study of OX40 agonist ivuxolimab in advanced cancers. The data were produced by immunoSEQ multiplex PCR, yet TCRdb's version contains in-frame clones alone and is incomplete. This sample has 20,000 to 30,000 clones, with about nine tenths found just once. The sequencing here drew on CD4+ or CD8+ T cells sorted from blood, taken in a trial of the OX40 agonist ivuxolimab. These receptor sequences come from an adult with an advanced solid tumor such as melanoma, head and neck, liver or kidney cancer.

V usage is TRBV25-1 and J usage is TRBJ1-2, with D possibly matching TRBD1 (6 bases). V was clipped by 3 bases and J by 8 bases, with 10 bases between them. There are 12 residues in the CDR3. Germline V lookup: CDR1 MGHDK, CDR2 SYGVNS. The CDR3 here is CASSESGHGYTF. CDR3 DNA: TGTGCCAGCAGTGAGTCGGGACACGGCTACACCTTC.

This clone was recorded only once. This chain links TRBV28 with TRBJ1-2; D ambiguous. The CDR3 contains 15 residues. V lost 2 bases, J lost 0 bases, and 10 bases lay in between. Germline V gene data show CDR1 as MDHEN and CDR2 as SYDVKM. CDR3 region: CASSLQTAANYGYTF. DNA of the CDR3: TGTGCCAGCAGTTTACAAACGGCAGCTAACTATGGCTACACCTTC.

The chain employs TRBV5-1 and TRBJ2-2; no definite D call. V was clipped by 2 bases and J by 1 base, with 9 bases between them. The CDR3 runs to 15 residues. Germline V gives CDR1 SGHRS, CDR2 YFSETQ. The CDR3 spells CASSLGQRNTGELFF. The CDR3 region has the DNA TGCGCCAGCAGCTTAGGCCAGCGGAACACCGGGGAGCTGTTTTTT. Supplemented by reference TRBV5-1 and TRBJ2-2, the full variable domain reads KAGVTQTPRYLIKTRGQQVTLSCSPISGHRSVSWYQQTPGQGLQFLFEYFSETQRNKGNFPGRFSGRQFSNSRSEMNVSTLELGDSALYLCASSLGQRNTGELFFGEGSRLTVL.

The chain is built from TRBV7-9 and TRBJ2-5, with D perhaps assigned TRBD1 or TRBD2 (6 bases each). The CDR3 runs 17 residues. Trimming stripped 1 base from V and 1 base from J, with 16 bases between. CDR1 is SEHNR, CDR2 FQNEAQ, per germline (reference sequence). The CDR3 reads CASSLGVGGPPQETQYF. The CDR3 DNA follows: TGTGCCAGCAGCTTAGGGGTGGGGGGCCCCCCCCAAGAGACCCAGTACTTC.

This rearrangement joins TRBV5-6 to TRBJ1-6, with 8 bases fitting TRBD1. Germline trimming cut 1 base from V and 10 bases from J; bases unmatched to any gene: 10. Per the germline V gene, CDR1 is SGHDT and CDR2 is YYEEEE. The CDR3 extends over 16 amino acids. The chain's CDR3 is CASSLPGGAVESPLHF. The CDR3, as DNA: TGTGCCAGCAGCTTGCCAGGGGGCGCGGTGGAGTCACCCCTCCACTTT.

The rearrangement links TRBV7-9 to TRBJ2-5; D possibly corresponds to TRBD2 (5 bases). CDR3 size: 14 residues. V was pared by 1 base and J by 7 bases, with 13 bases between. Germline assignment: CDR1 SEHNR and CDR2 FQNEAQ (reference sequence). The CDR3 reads CASSLGGSSGTQYF. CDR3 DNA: TGTGCCAGCAGCTTAGGAGGGTCCTCAGGGACCCAGTACTTC.

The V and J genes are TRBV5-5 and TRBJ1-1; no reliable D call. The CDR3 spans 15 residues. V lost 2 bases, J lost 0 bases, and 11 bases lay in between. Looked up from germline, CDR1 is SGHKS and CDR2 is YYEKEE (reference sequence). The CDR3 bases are TGTGCCAGCAGCTTACGAGGGATCATGAACACTGAAGCTTTCTTT. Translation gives CASSLRGIMNTEAFF.